This T cell receptor (beta chain) was identified during a study of control samples from healthy donors and cancer patients. The CDR3 consists of 13 residues. CDR1 GTSNPN and CDR2 SVGIG come from the germline V gene (reference sequence). V lost 1 base and J 2 bases, leaving 6 bases between the germline ends. Only in-frame clones appear in the TCRdb table, and some are missing; sequencing was by immunoSEQ multiplex PCR. The sample lists some 100,000 clones, 70% to 90% occurring once. V usage is TRBV30 and J usage is TRBJ1-5; D possibly corresponds to TRBD1 (6 bases). The material sequenced was blood. This clonotype originated in a man aged 25-40 years in good health. CDR3 DNA sequence: TGTGCCTGGAGTGGGACAGGCAATCAGCCCCAGCATTTT. The encoded protein is CAWSGTGNQPQHF.